This passage covers 24 T cell receptor beta chains from one sample sequenced in a study of T cell repertoires in cytomegalovirus infection. One entry per CDR3 protein, called by TCRdb with MiXCR from the reads. The data hold some 700,000 distinct CDR3 sequences, with 35% observed a single time. The sequenced material came from PBMCs. All receptors come from a human donor in good health (CMV status not recorded). Some clones in this sample may be carry-over from other donors' samples.

This clonotype was counted a few times. V is TRBV7-2 and J is TRBJ2-1, with 10 nucleotides matching TRBD2. Trimming cost V 6 bases and J 3 bases; bases outside gene matches: 8. Per the germline V gene, CDR1 is SGHTA and CDR2 is FQGNSA. The CDR3 is made up of 16 amino acids. The CDR3 nucleotides read TGTGCCAGCAGTTCCCCTAGCGGGGGTTTCTACAATGAGCAGTTCTTC. Amino acid sequence: CASSSPSGGFYNEQFF.

On this clonotype itself: One junction end disagrees with the germline gene, perhaps due to a read error. The chain links TRBV2 to TRBJ2-1, with 8 bases that match TRBD2. The germline V gene encodes CDR1 SNHLY and CDR2 FYNNEI. CDR3 length: 15 amino acids. CDR3 loop: CASSEELAAYNEQFF. DNA of the CDR3: TGTGCCAGCAGCGAAGAACTAGCGGCCTACAATGAGCAGTTCTTC.

This clonotype was observed a few times. The rearrangement uses TRBV7-8 and TRBJ1-2; 7 nucleotides match TRBD1. The CDR3 contains 14 residues. Trimming removed 5 bases from V and 5 bases from J; junction bases left unmatched: 8. Germline values: CDR1 SGHVS, CDR2 FQNEAQ. DNA of the CDR3: TGTGCCAGCAGCACGAAACAGGGGAGGTATGGCTACACCTTC. Encoded protein: CASSTKQGRYGYTF.

The chain links TRBV7-2 to TRBJ2-3; 7 bases align to TRBD2. The CDR3 has 14 amino acids. Germline loops: CDR1 SGHTA, CDR2 FQGNSA. V lost 5 bases, J lost 5 bases, and 7 bases stayed unmatched. For the CDR3, the DNA is TGTGCCAGCAGCCGGAACCCTAGCGGAGATACGCAGTATTTT. Protein: CASSRNPSGDTQYF.

This clonotype was detected only a few times. The V call is TRBV6-1, the J call TRBJ2-7; 8 bases align to TRBD1. Per germline, CDR1 MNHNS and CDR2 SASEGT. J was trimmed by 2 bases and V by 7 bases; bases with no gene match: 7. The CDR3 is 14 residues long. CDR3 DNA sequence: TGTGCCAGCACGGTCGGACAGGGTACCTACGAGCAGTACTTC. Encoded protein: CASTVGQGTYEQYF.

The CDR3: CASSTIEDRPNYGYTF. CDR3 sequence (DNA): TGTGCCAGCAGCACCATTGAGGACAGGCCTAACTATGGCTACACCTTC. The chain combines TRBV7-2 with TRBJ1-2; TRBD1 agrees at 7 bases. The length of the CDR3 is 16 residues. J was trimmed by 0 bases and V by 5 bases; bases with no gene match: 9. Germline V gene lookup returns CDR1 SGHTA and CDR2 FQGNSA.

This chain's CDR3 is CASSLSWWGYDEQFF. The CDR3 nucleotides read TGTGCCAGCAGCTTATCTTGGTGGGGATACGATGAGCAGTTCTTC. This chain links TRBV7-6 with TRBJ2-1, with unresolved D. V lost 2 bases, J lost 8 bases, and 16 bases lay in between. This CDR3 region has 15 residues. Germline V CDR1 and CDR2: SGHVS, FNYEAQ.

The chain joins TRBV6-1 to TRBJ2-7, with D unresolved. The V end lost 2 bases, the J end lost 6 bases, and 14 bases lay between the germline ends. The CDR3 consists of 14 residues. Germline loops: CDR1 MNHNS, CDR2 SASEGT. CDR3 residues: CASSELLDKSEQYF. The CDR3 DNA sequence: TGTGCCAGCAGTGAACTACTCGACAAGAGCGAGCAGTACTTC.

V usage is TRBV18 and J usage is TRBJ1-4; a weak D match, TRBD1 (6 bases). The V gene lost 3 bases and the J gene lost 4 bases, with 9 bases spanning the gap. CDR3 length: 14 residues. The germline CDR1 and CDR2 sequences are KGHSH and LQKENI. CDR3 region: CASSPTGYNEKLFF. CDR3 nucleotides: TGTGCCAGCTCACCGACAGGATATAATGAAAAACTGTTTTTT.

This sequence joins TRBV28 and TRBJ1-1; TRBD1 agrees at 9 bases. The J segment lost 10 bases and the V segment lost 6 bases, leaving 12 bases of the junction unmatched. The CDR3 totals 14 residues. CDR1 MDHEN and CDR2 SYDVKM come from the germline V gene. The CDR3 loop reads CASRTTGGPIAAFF. CDR3 bases: TGTGCCAGCAGAACTACAGGGGGCCCTATTGCAGCTTTCTTT.

The chain links TRBV4-1 to TRBJ1-1; 7 bases map to TRBD1. The length of the CDR3 is 19 residues. Germline CDR1 is MGHRA and CDR2 is YSYEKL. With 0 bases clipped from V and 3 bases from J, the junction kept 16 bases outside the gene matches. CDR3 in DNA: TGCGCCAGCAGCCAAGATAGTGGGGGCGTTAGACAGGGTCACACTGAAGCTTTCTTT. Translated, it gives CASSQDSGGVRQGHTEAFF.

In its sample, this clonotype was seen many times. V and J are TRBV7-2 and TRBJ1-5, with D possibly matching TRBD1 (6 bases). Deletions cut 3 bases from V and 7 bases from J, with 13 bases between. This CDR3 region has 14 residues. Germline lookup yields CDR1 SGHTA and CDR2 FQGNSA. CDR3 nucleotide sequence: TGTGCCAGCAGCTTGTCAGGGGTTAAACAGCCCCAGCATTTT. Translation gives CASSLSGVKQPQHF.

The V call is TRBV24-1, the J call TRBJ1-2, with unresolved D. The CDR3 covers 15 residues. Per germline, CDR1 KGHDR and CDR2 SFDVKD. V shed 4 bases and J shed 2 bases, with 13 bases lying between them. The CDR3 region is CATSESTSKNYGYTF. DNA for the CDR3: TGTGCCACCAGTGAGTCCACCTCAAAGAACTATGGCTACACCTTC.

This sequence joins TRBV28 and TRBJ2-7; D is perhaps TRBD1 (6 bases). The germline V gene has CDR1 MDHEN and CDR2 SYDVKM. Trimming took off 5 bases at V and 9 bases at J, with 11 bases between the two ends. The CDR3 has 11 residues. The DNA of the CDR3 is TGTGCCAGCAGTCCGGACAGCCCGCAGTACTTC. Translating gives CASSPDSPQYF.

This chain links TRBV12-3 or TRBV12-4 with TRBJ1-6; D not certain. V was trimmed by 1 base and J by 0 bases, leaving 10 bases between them. The CDR3 has 17 residues. The CDR3, as DNA: TGTGCCAGCAGTTTAGACGCCCGAAGCTCCTATAATTCACCCCTCCACTTT. This sequence encodes CASSLDARSSYNSPLHF.

On this clonotype: Lacking the conserved final phenylalanine or tryptophan, this CDR3 likely reflects a read error. The J gene is TRBJ2-1, the V gene TRBV6-2 or TRBV6-3; D is uncertain. The germline CDR1 and CDR2 sequences are MNHEY and SVGEGT. CDR3 length: 12 residues. Trimming stripped 8 bases from V and 2 bases from J, with 7 bases between. The CDR3 coding sequence is TGTGCCAGCGACGGCGCCTACAATGAGCAGTTCTTA. It translates to CASDGAYNEQFL.

This clonotype was seen more than once but under ten times. The J gene is TRBJ2-1, the V gene TRBV6-5; the match to TRBD2 covers 9 bases. Germline CDR1 is MNHEY and CDR2 is SVGAGI. Unmatched junction bases numbered 13, after V lost 3 bases and J lost 7 bases. The CDR3 consists of 17 residues. CDR3 DNA sequence: TGTGCCAGCAGTTATCCCGTTAGCGGGAGCTTCTCTAATGAGCAGTTCTTC. Protein sequence: CASSYPVSGSFSNEQFF.

The chain combines TRBV7-8 with TRBJ2-2; D is possibly TRBD2 (5 bases). Germline values: CDR1 SGHVS, CDR2 FQNEAQ. V was pared by 0 bases and J by 4 bases, with 9 bases between. The CDR3 loop spans 15 amino acids. The CDR3 here is CASSLAVRGTGELFF. CDR3 DNA: TGTGCCAGCAGCTTAGCGGTTCGGGGCACCGGGGAGCTGTTTTTT.

The chain is built from TRBV10-3 and TRBJ1-1; tentatively, D is TRBD1 (5 bases). The germline gives CDR1 ENHRY, CDR2 SYGVKD. This CDR3 is built from 13 residues. The V end was cut by 3 bases, the J end by 1 base, with 6 bases between. CDR3 amino acids: CAISETGNTEAFF. CDR3 bases: TGTGCCATCAGTGAAACAGGGAACACTGAAGCTTTCTTT.

This clonotype has only a few counts. V is TRBV28 and J is TRBJ2-1; TRBD2 matches 11 bases. Trimming at V came to 6 bases and at J to 4 bases, leaving 5 bases not matched to a gene. Germline lookup yields CDR1 MDHEN and CDR2 SYDVKM. This CDR3 region has 15 residues. The CDR3 DNA reads TGTGCCAGCAGCCTACTAGCGGGAGTTTACAATGAGCAGTTCTTC. Translating gives CASSLLAGVYNEQFF.

The table lists this clonotype with many counts. The V and J genes are TRBV7-6 and TRBJ2-1; either TRBD1 or TRBD2 may supply D (7 bases each). Germline CDR1 SGHVS, CDR2 FNYEAQ. The germline V and J ends were trimmed by 1 base and 8 bases, with 12 bases remaining between them. This CDR3 is built from 14 residues. CDR3 protein: CASSLGGGGDEQFF. CDR3 bases: TGTGCCAGCAGCTTAGGGGGAGGGGGCGATGAGCAGTTCTTC. The variable domain in full, completed from reference TRBV7-6 and TRBJ2-1, reads GAGVSQSPRYKVTKRGQDVALRCDPISGHVSLYWYRQALGQGPEFLTYFNYEAQQDKSGLPNDRFSAERPEGSISTLTIQRTEQRDSAMYRCASSLGGGGDEQFFGPGTRLTVL.

A few counts support this clonotype. J is TRBJ2-1 and V is TRBV28, with a possible D match to TRBD1 (6 bases). V shed 8 bases and J shed 10 bases, with 15 bases lying between them. In germline, CDR1 is MDHEN, CDR2 SYDVKM. The CDR3 spans 12 residues. The CDR3 loop is CASGRLGQEQFF. CDR3 sequence (DNA): TGTGCCAGCGGGCGCCTAGGACAGGAGCAGTTCTTC.

The chain carries TRBV29-1 and TRBJ2-1; 10 bases agree with TRBD2. Trimming at V came to 3 bases and at J to 6 bases, leaving 8 bases not matched to a gene. The CDR3 is 15 amino acids. The germline V gene encodes CDR1 SQVTM and CDR2 ANQGSEA. CDR3: CSVDRASGSFNEQFF. In DNA, the CDR3 is TGCAGCGTTGATCGGGCTAGCGGGAGTTTCAATGAGCAGTTCTTC.

This clonotype was counted a few times. The V gene is TRBV7-9, the J gene TRBJ2-1, with 8 nucleotides matching TRBD1. This CDR3 region has 16 residues. Losses at the gene ends were 5 bases for V and 4 bases for J; bases not matched to a gene: 10. CDR1 is SEHNR, CDR2 FQNEAQ, per germline (reference sequence). CDR3 DNA sequence: TGTGCCAGCAGCCGAACCGGGACAGGCCCTTACAATGAGCAGTTCTTC. Translating gives CASSRTGTGPYNEQFF.